The next 26 T cell receptor beta chains were all read from a single sample in a study of blood T cell repertoires in COVID-19. Clones were sequenced by immunoSEQ multiplex PCR, and TCRdb holds only the in-frame ones, with some missing. The sample carries about 43,000 clones, about 90% recorded once. The specimen sequenced was peripheral blood. These receptors all come from a woman older than 75 with active COVID-19.

This clone was counted once. The V gene is TRBV5-4, the J gene TRBJ2-5, with 13 bases that match TRBD2. CDR1 and CDR2 (germline): SGHNT, YYREEE (reference sequence). CDR3 size: 17 residues. V shed 4 bases and J 5 bases; nucleotides not matched to a gene: 11. CDR3 DNA: TGTGCCAGCAGCCCCGGAGGACTAGCGGGGGCATTTGAGACCCAGTACTTC. Encoded protein: CASSPGGLAGAFETQYF.

This clone has only one observation. The chain's CDR3 is CASRRTGPVGYTF. The CDR3 DNA reads as TGTGCCAGCAGGAGGACAGGCCCAGTGGGCTACACCTTC. J is TRBJ1-2 and V is TRBV2; 7 nucleotides match TRBD1. J was trimmed by 8 bases and V by 6 bases; bases with no gene match: 9. The CDR3 loop spans 13 amino acids. CDR1 is SNHLY and CDR2 is FYNNEI in the germline V gene.

The CDR3 DNA follows: TGCGCCAGCAACTGGGCAGGGAGGGAGACCCAGTACTTC. Protein product: CASNWAGRETQYF. The chain uses TRBV5-1 and TRBJ2-5; D possibly corresponds to TRBD2 (6 bases). Trimming stripped 6 bases from V and 5 bases from J, with 14 bases between. This CDR3 has 13 residues. In germline, CDR1 is SGHRS, CDR2 YFSETQ.

This chain joins TRBV6-6 and TRBJ1-4; 7 nucleotides agree with TRBD1. The germline V gene encodes CDR1 MNHNY and CDR2 SVGAGI (reference sequence). The V gene end was trimmed by 6 bases and the J gene end by 3 bases; junction bases not matched to a gene: 4. The CDR3 runs to 14 residues. The CDR3 spells CASSRTGPNEKLFF. CDR3 sequence (DNA): TGTGCCAGCAGCAGGACAGGCCCTAATGAAAAACTGTTTTTT.

V gene TRBV18 combines with J gene TRBJ1-1, with TRBD1 matching over 9 bases. CDR3 size: 15 residues. Germline assignment: CDR1 KGHSH and CDR2 LQKENI. The J segment lost 1 base and the V segment lost 6 bases, leaving 6 bases of the junction unmatched. CDR3 coding DNA: TGTGCCAGCTCCCTGGGGACAGGGCAGAACACTGAAGCTTTCTTT. Translating it yields CASSLGTGQNTEAFF.

The rearrangement joins TRBV5-1 to TRBJ1-1, with 8 bases identical to TRBD1. Germline V gene data show CDR1 as SGHRS and CDR2 as YFSETQ. The CDR3 loop spans 15 amino acids. V trimming: 5 bases; J trimming: 1 base; junction bases outside the gene matches: 7. DNA for the CDR3: TGCGCCAGCAGTCGCCGGGACAGGAAGAACACTGAAGCTTTCTTT. The encoded protein is CASSRRDRKNTEAFF. The variable domain in full, with the rest retrieved from reference TRBV5-1 and TRBJ1-1, is KAGVTQTPRYLIKTRGQQVTLSCSPISGHRSVSWYQQTPGQGLQFLFEYFSETQRNKGNFPGRFSGRQFSNSRSEMNVSTLELGDSALYLCASSRRDRKNTEAFFGQGTRLTVV.

The chain joins TRBV2 to TRBJ2-7, with 7 nucleotides matching TRBD1. The germline V gene encodes CDR1 SNHLY and CDR2 FYNNEI. CDR3 length: 12 residues. V dropped 8 bases and J dropped 3; count of bases not matched to a gene: 4. CDR3 sequence reads: CASLGTVYEQYF. In DNA, the CDR3 is TGTGCCAGCCTCGGGACAGTCTACGAGCAGTACTTC.

This chain uses TRBV18 with TRBJ2-2; 12 positions match TRBD2. The CDR3 contains 16 residues. Trimming removed 6 bases from V and 0 bases from J; junction bases left unmatched: 2. Germline lookup yields CDR1 KGHSH and CDR2 LQKENI. CDR3 DNA: TGTGCCAGCTCCGCTAGCGGGGGGGCGAACACCGGGGAGCTGTTTTTT. Protein: CASSASGGANTGELFF.

This clone is a singleton in its sample. DNA for the CDR3: TGTGCCACCAGCCCGGGACAGGGGGTTCATAGCAATCAGCCCCAGCATTTT. Its protein is CATSPGQGVHSNQPQHF. The V call is TRBV24-1, the J call TRBJ1-5, with 11 bases lining up with TRBD1. The V gene's germline CDR1 is KGHDR and CDR2 SFDVKD. V lost 7 bases to trimming and J lost 0 bases; unmatched junction nucleotides: 7. CDR3 length equals 17 residues.

The rearrangement uses TRBV2 and TRBJ1-4; possibly TRBD1 for D (6 bases). The ends were cut back, 4 bases at V and 4 bases at J, with 22 bases in the middle. The germline CDR1 and CDR2 sequences are SNHLY and FYNNEI. The CDR3 loop spans 18 amino acids. The CDR3, as DNA: TGTGCCAGCAGTGGTCTTCTCCGTGGGGGCTGGGGTAATGAAAAACTGTTTTTT. Protein: CASSGLLRGGWGNEKLFF.

The chain employs TRBV28 and TRBJ2-5; 7 nucleotides match TRBD2. The length of the CDR3 is 14 residues. The junction had 8 bases not matched to a gene; V was cut back by 5 bases and J by 5 bases. Germline V gene sequence: CDR1 MDHEN, CDR2 SYDVKM. CDR3 in amino acids: CASSGLAARETQYF. In DNA form, the CDR3 reads TGTGCCAGCAGTGGTCTAGCGGCCCGGGAGACCCAGTACTTC.

CDR3 sequence (DNA): TGTGCCAGCAGCTTGCGGGGGTATGGCCCTCAGCCCCAGCATTTT. Translated: CASSLRGYGPQPQHF. The V gene is TRBV11-3, the J gene TRBJ1-5; TRBD1 is a possible D gene (5 bases). Trimming cost V 3 bases and J 6 bases, with 15 bases left between them. This CDR3 is 15 amino acids long. Germline-derived CDR1 and CDR2 are SGHNT and YENEEA.

This clone was found once. The V gene is TRBV3-1 (or the pseudogene TRBV3-2), the J gene TRBJ2-2; 7 bases align to TRBD2. Germline V gives CDR1 LGHDT, CDR2 YNNKEL (reference sequence). The CDR3 length is 16 residues. V was clipped by 0 bases and J by 3 bases; unmatched bases: 4. CDR3 DNA sequence: TGTGCCAGCAGCCAAGATGGGGGGGATGACACCGGGGAGCTGTTTTTT. Translating it yields CASSQDGGDDTGELFF.

The table lists this clone with a count of one. The chain is built from TRBV6-5 and TRBJ1-4; D unclear. The V end lost 5 bases, the J end lost 8 bases, and 12 bases lay between the germline ends. The V gene's germline CDR1 is MNHEY and CDR2 SVGAGI. The CDR3 length is 13 residues. The CDR3 nucleotides read TGTGCCAGCAGTAGGGAGGAAAGCGAAAAACTGTTTTTT. This sequence encodes CASSREESEKLFF.

The chain links TRBV12-5 to TRBJ1-1; D call uncertain. The V gene lost 6 bases and the J gene lost 7 bases, with 12 bases spanning the gap. CDR3 length: 12 amino acids. Germline CDR1 LGHNT, CDR2 FRNRAP. CDR3 DNA: TGTGCTAGTGGCTCGACATTTGGTGAAGCTTTCTTT. As protein: CASGSTFGEAFF.

The gene calls are TRBV10-1 and TRBJ2-7; D is perhaps TRBD2 (6 bases). Germline V lookup: CDR1 WNHNN, CDR2 SYGVQD (reference sequence). The length of the CDR3 is 15 residues. The germline V and J ends were trimmed by 0 bases and 4 bases, with 13 bases remaining between them. CDR3 protein: CASSESGDGGYEQYF. For the CDR3, the DNA is TGCGCCAGCAGTGAGTCGGGGGACGGGGGATACGAGCAGTACTTC.

This clone was found once. The chain has TRBV19 and TRBJ1-5, with D perhaps matching TRBD1 (5 bases). Germline CDR1 is LNHDA and CDR2 is SQIVND (reference sequence). V lost 4 bases to trimming and J lost 3 bases, with 10 bases between them. The CDR3 has 14 residues. The CDR3 bases are TGTGCCAGTAGTAAAAGACAGTACAATCAGCCCCAGCATTTT. It translates to CASSKRQYNQPQHF.

The CDR3 is CASSRTGSNQPQHF. DNA for the CDR3: TGTGCCAGCAGTCGAACAGGGAGCAATCAGCCCCAGCATTTT. V is TRBV6-5 and J is TRBJ1-5; possible D gene TRBD1, 6 bases. Between the trimmed V and J ends, which lost 5 bases and 1 base, there was a span of 9 bases. CDR1 and CDR2 (germline): MNHEY, SVGAGI. There are 14 residues in the CDR3.

V usage is TRBV3-1 (or the pseudogene TRBV3-2) and J usage is TRBJ2-3, with D tentatively TRBD2 (6 bases). The V and J ends lost 5 bases and 7 bases respectively, with 13 bases between them. The V gene's germline CDR1 is LGHDT and CDR2 YNNKEL (reference sequence). The CDR3 contains 13 residues. This CDR3 reads CASSARDFNTQYF. The DNA of the CDR3 is TGTGCCAGCAGCGCTCGGGACTTTAATACGCAGTATTTT.

The rearrangement joins TRBV30 to TRBJ2-1; 12 positions match TRBD1. Trimming at V came to 4 bases and at J to 9 bases, leaving 7 bases not matched to a gene. Germline V gene data show CDR1 as GTSNPN and CDR2 as SVGIG (reference sequence). The CDR3 is 14 amino acids. The CDR3 is CAWTAGTGGLEQFF. Here the CDR3 DNA reads TGTGCCTGGACTGCCGGGACAGGGGGCCTTGAGCAGTTCTTC.

The chain uses TRBV6-6 and TRBJ2-1, with D possibly matching TRBD2 (7 bases). CDR1 and CDR2 (germline): MNHNY, SVGAGI (reference sequence). This CDR3 spans 14 amino acids. The V end was cut by 5 bases, the J end by 1 base, with 9 bases between. DNA of the CDR3: TGTGCCAGCAGTAGGGGGGGGTCCTACAATGAGCAGTTCTTC. This encodes CASSRGGSYNEQFF.

The V and J genes are TRBV10-3 and TRBJ1-3; a weak D match, TRBD1 (5 bases). V dropped 4 bases and J dropped 4 bases, with 11 bases sitting between them. The CDR3 is 14 amino acids. Germline V CDR1 and CDR2: ENHRY, SYGVKD. CDR3 protein: CAISGGGDGNTIYF. The DNA for the CDR3 is TGTGCCATCAGTGGGGGGGGAGACGGAAACACCATATATTTT.

This rearrangement joins TRBV5-1 to TRBJ1-4; the match to TRBD1 covers 9 bases. CDR1 and CDR2 (germline): SGHRS, YFSETQ. With V trimmed by 4 bases and J by 6 bases, 7 bases remained unmatched. The CDR3 loop spans 15 amino acids. CDR3 coding DNA: TGCGCCAGCAGCGACCCACAGGGGGCAGATGAAAAACTGTTTTTT. Translated, it gives CASSDPQGADEKLFF.

This chain uses TRBV29-1 with TRBJ2-3; D may be TRBD1 (6 bases). The CDR3 has 12 amino acids. Germline V gene data show CDR1 as SQVTM and CDR2 as ANQGSEA. Deletions cut 8 bases from V and 6 bases from J, with 15 bases between. In DNA, the CDR3 is TGCAGCACGAACCAGGGGCCGGATACGCAGTATTTT. Protein: CSTNQGPDTQYF.

The V call is TRBV15, the J call TRBJ1-1; possible D gene TRBD1, 5 bases. Germline CDR1 LNHNV, CDR2 YYDKDF (reference sequence). This CDR3 region has 14 residues. V lost 2 bases to trimming and J lost 1 base, with 8 bases between them. The chain's CDR3 is CATSRWGGNTEAFF. In DNA, the CDR3 is TGTGCCACCAGCAGATGGGGGGGGAACACTGAAGCTTTCTTT.

This clone was picked up a small number of times. The chain employs TRBV7-8 and TRBJ1-5; the D gene is possibly TRBD1 (6 bases). Germline lookup yields CDR1 SGHVS and CDR2 FQNEAQ. V was trimmed by 5 bases and J by 4 bases, leaving 18 bases between them. The CDR3 totals 16 residues. As DNA, the CDR3 is TGTGCCAGCAGCACACGGGCCGGGACACGAAATCAGCCCCAGCATTTT. This sequence encodes CASSTRAGTRNQPQHF.